This T cell receptor beta chain derives from a study of cytomegalovirus exposure and HLA in healthy donors. The wider study: Of the donors genotyped, several hundred in all, about 76% fell in the Caucasian-associated ancestry cluster. Study results and limitations: Most CMV-associated TCR beta chains were later found to appear HLA-restricted. Several of the most significant clusters were apparently associated with common viral pathogens in a later analysis. The authors confirmed in vitro that a few CMV-associated chains were specific for CMV antigens.

Germline assignment: CDR1 MNHEY and CDR2 SVGAGI. CDR3 size: 13 residues. As regards this clone: Its specificity is unknown. Compared with germline, one end of the junction differs, possibly owing to a read error. The sample contains more than one DNA sequence encoding this CDR3.

The PCR had 60 Vbeta and 13 Jbeta primers. Method: immunoSEQ multiplex PCR; TCRdb's copy keeps in-frame clones and lacks some. The table shows some 180,000 clones, with about 85% occurring only once. This chain uses TRBV6-5 with TRBJ2-3, with a weak D call TRBD1 (6 bases). This TCR derives from a man aged 30 to 39 in good health and CMV-seropositive. Sequencing was performed on PBMCs. The CDR3 here is CASNRDRTDTQYF. The CDR3 DNA reads as TGCGCCAGCAACAGGGACCGCACAGATACGCAGTATTTT.